This entry describes one TCR beta chain. These data are taken from a study of chemoradiotherapy in HPV16-positive cancers. In the study overall: Functional T-cell assays on a couple of HPV16-positive patients' cells defined candidate HPV-specific clones and common TCR motifs.

This CDR3 is built from 13 residues. Trimming removed 1 base from V and 4 bases from J, with 8 bases in between. The V gene's germline CDR1 is SGHTA and CDR2 FQGNSA. Repeated repertoire sampling spanned the course of chemoradiotherapy. The assay was immunoSEQ multiplex PCR, and TCRdb's table has in-frame clones only and misses some. There are about 660 clones in the sample; 90% occur only once, and over 4.5% lies in the top ten. The sample consisted of tumor tissue, taken from a patient who underwent chemoradiotherapy. The chain links TRBV7-2 to TRBJ2-7; no definite D call. This receptor was obtained from a human donor with HPV-associated anogenital cancer. The CDR3 bases are TGTGCCAGCAGCTTAGAGATTCAATACGAGCAGTACGTC. Residues: CASSLEIQYEQYV.